Sequencing of this T cell receptor (beta chain) was carried out in a study of Graves' ophthalmopathy and Graves' hyperthyroidism (dated by TCRdb to 2017 to 2018). With respect to the entire study: Peripheral blood samples were taken at the time of initial diagnosis, before any treatment was given. To tell Graves' ophthalmopathy apart from Graves' hyperthyroidism, and to predict which patients would progress to ophthalmopathy, the study relied on TCR beta repertoire signatures. In total, approximately 130 blood samples were TCR-sequenced: 43 ophthalmopathy, some 75 hyperthyroidism and 17 hyperthyroidism-to-ophthalmopathy patients. A discovery set of 100 or so patients (43 ophthalmopathy, 55 to 60 stable hyperthyroidism) was enrolled to explore V-J signatures distinguishing ophthalmopathy from hyperthyroidism. An independent validation cohort was composed of around 19 hyperthyroidism patients and roughly 16 patients who later progressed from hyperthyroidism to ophthalmopathy. T-cell repertoires of thyroid tissue and blood were compared in over 5 hyperthyroidism patients. Following sampling, methimazole starting at 30 mg daily was administered to hyperthyroidism patients, and high-dose intravenous methylprednisolone was administered to ophthalmopathy patients.

For repertoire sequencing, the TCR beta CDR3 regions were amplified from RNA transcripts. HTBI primers and the Qiagen OneStep RT-PCR kit were used in a first-round RT-PCR, which was followed by a second-round multiplex PCR, size selection and purification. Libraries were sequenced on an Illumina HiSeq2000 using paired-end 100 bp reads. In the paper's pipeline: Reads were processed with SOAPnuke, discarding reads with adapters, uncalled bases, mean Phred below 15, or no exact constant-primer or identifier match. COPE v1.2.5 was used to merge high-quality paired reads. Each unique nucleotide sequence was defined as a clonotype, and clonotypes were aligned to IMGT TRB V, D and J references with MiTCR v1.1. Only V-J combinations with frequency above 0.0001 were analysed, covering about 99% of repertoires. A TCR clonal expansion and chaos score per V-J combination was defined as the ratio of F50 clonal expansion to chaos observed in the TCRdist matrix. Welch's t-statistics and random forest were used to reduce the features to 10 to 15 V-J combinations, which were then used as input to a naive Bayes classifier. Thyroid-blood repertoire similarity was quantified with the Morisita-Horn index. The public reads were quality trimmed at Q25 with fastp and then assembled into clones with MiXCR by TCRdb, keeping productive beta chains. Rows are unified per CDR3 protein, each entry keeping the most common DNA and genes. The authors' filters were not applied to this entry. The sample table holds 650,000 to 900,000 distinct CDR3 sequences, of which around 40% were seen once. The ten largest clonotypes hold approximately 43% of the sample.

About this clonotype: The antigen it binds to is not known. Base-call qualities are not available, and no considerably larger clone is one nucleotide away.

Ophthalmopathy patients were characterized by moderately to severely active disease, a Clinical Activity Score of at least 3, a NOSPECS grade of at least 4, and a disease duration under 3 months. Patients with other autoimmune diseases, uncontrolled infections, pregnancy or lactation were excluded. Diagnosis relied on clinical symptoms, serum thyroxine, TRAb, thyroid ultrasound and orbital computed tomography. Using Ficoll-Paque density gradient centrifugation, PBMCs were isolated from 10 ml of fresh peripheral blood. Total RNA was extracted with Trizol reagent and quality-checked on an Agilent 2100 Bioanalyzer. Summary of the overall study and its limitations: No statistical method was used to predetermine the sample size, and group allocation was not hidden from the investigators. Most expanded thyroid clonotypes with a frequency above 0.001 also appeared in blood, which suggests that blood repertoires may reflect the immune response in the thyroid. In validation, the model predicted ophthalmopathy progression with about 70% sensitivity and 72.22% specificity; roughly eleven predicted patients were CT-confirmed with GO in a median of around 6.5 months. In cross-validation, the 13-signature model distinguished ophthalmopathy from stable hyperthyroidism with about 90% sensitivity and around 81% specificity, while in the test set the corresponding values were about 80% and 75%.

V gives up 3 bases and J gives up 4 bases, and the segment between their germline ends measures 9 bases. Inclusive of the bounding cysteine and phenylalanine, the CDR3 is 12 residues long. Kept here is only the CDR3 DNA, which spans 36 bases and is read in frame from base 1. Via the germline V gene, CDR1 is SQVTM and CDR2 ANQGSEA. Input material: peripheral blood. Recombination connected TRBV29-1 to TRBJ1-2; the D gene assignment is ambiguous. The receptor was derived from an adult man with Graves' ophthalmopathy. Here the CDR3 is given as CSVDTGGYGYTF. The DNA sequence is given as TGCAGCGTTGATACCGGAGGCTATGGCTACACCTTC. Extended through the reference TRBV29-1 and TRBJ1-2 proteins, this CDR3 yields the full variable domain: SAVISQKPSRDICQRGTSLTIQCQVDSQVTMMFWYRQQPGQSLTLIATANQGSEATYESGFVIDKFPISRPNLTFSTLTVSNMSPEDSSIYLCSVDTGGYGYTFGSGTRLTVV.